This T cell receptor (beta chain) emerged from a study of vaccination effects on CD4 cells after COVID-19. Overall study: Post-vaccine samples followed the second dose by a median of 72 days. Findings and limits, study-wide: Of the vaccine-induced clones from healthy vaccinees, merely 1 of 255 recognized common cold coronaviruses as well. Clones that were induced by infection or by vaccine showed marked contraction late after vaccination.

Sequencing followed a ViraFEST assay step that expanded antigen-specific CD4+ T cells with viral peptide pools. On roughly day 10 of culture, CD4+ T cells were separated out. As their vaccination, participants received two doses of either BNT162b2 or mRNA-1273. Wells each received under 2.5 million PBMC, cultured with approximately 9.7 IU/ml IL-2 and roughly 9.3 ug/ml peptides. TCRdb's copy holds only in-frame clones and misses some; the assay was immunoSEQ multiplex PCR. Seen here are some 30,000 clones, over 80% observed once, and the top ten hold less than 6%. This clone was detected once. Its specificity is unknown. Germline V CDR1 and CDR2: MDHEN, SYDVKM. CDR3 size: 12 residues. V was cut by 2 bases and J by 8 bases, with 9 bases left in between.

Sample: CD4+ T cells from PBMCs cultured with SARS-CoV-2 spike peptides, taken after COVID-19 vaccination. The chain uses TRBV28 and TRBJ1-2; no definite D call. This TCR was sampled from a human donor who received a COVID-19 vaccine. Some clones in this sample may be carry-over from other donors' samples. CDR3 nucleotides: TGTGCCAGCAGTTTAGGGGTAAAGGGCTACACCTTC. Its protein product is CASSLGVKGYTF.